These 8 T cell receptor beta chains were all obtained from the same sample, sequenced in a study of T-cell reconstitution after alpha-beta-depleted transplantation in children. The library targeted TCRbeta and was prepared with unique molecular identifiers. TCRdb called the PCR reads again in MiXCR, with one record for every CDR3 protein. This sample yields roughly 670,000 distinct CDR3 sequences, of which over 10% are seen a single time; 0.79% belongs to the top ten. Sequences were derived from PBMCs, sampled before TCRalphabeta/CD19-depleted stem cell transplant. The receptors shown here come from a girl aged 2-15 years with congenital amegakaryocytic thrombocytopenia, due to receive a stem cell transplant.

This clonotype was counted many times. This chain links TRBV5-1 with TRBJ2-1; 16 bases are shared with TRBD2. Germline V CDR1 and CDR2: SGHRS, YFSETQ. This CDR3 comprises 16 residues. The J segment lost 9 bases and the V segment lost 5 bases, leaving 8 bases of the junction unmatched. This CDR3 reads CASRTGTSGRASEQFF. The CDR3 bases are TGCGCCAGCAGAACCGGGACTAGCGGGAGGGCTAGTGAGCAGTTCTTC.

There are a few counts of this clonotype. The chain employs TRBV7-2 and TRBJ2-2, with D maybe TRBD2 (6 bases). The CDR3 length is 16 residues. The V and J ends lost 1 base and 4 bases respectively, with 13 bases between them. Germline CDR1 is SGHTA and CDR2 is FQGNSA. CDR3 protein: CASSLEAGLTTGELFF. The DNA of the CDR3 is TGTGCCAGCAGCTTAGAGGCGGGACTTACCACCGGGGAGCTGTTTTTT.

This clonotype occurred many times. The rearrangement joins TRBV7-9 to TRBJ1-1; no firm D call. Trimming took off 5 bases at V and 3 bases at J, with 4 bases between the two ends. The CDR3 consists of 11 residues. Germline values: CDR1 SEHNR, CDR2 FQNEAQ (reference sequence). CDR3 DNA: TGTGCCAGCAGCCCCGACACTGAAGCTTTCTTT. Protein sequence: CASSPDTEAFF.

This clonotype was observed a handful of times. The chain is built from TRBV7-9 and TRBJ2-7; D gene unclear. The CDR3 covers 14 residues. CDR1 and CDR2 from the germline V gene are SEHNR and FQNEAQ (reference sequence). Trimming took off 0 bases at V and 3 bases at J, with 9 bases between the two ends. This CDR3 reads CASSLATLHYEQYF. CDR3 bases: TGTGCCAGCAGCTTAGCAACGCTACACTACGAGCAGTACTTC.

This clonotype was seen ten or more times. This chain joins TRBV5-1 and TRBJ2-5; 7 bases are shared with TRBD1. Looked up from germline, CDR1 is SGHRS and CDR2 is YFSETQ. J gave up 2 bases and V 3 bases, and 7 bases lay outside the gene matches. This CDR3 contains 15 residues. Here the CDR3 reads CASSWTPGGQETQYF. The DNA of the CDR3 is TGCGCCAGCAGCTGGACTCCAGGGGGTCAAGAGACCCAGTACTTC.

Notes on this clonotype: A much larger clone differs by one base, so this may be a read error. This chain's CDR3 is CTSSLSGGLGLAGGPYEQYF. Written as DNA, the CDR3 is TGTACCAGCAGCCTCTCGGGGGGCCTGGGACTAGCGGGAGGACCCTACGAGCAGTACTTC. The chain is built from TRBV12-3 or TRBV12-4 and TRBJ2-7, with 15 bases aligning to TRBD2. The CDR3 is 20 residues long.

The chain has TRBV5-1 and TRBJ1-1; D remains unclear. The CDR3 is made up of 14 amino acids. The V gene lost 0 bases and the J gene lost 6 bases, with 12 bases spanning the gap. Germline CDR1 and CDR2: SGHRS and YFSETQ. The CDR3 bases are TGCGCCAGCAGCTTGGGCAGCGGTTTCGCTGAAGCTTTCTTT. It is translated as CASSLGSGFAEAFF.

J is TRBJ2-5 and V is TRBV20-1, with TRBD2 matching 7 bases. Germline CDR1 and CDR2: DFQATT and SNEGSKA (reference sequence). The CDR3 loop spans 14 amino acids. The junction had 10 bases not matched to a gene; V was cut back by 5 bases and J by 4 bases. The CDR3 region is CSAGVAGPLETQYF. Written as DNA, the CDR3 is TGCAGTGCTGGAGTAGCGGGCCCCCTAGAGACCCAGTACTTC.